This T cell receptor beta chain came from a study of beta chain features in type 1 diabetes. Points from the study as a whole: For TCRB rearrangement, an influence of HLA type remained unresolved here. Researchers report that Type 1 diabetes patients had moderately but significantly shorter TCRB CDR3s across all four CD4+ subsets.

V was pared by 0 bases and J by 0 bases, with 13 bases of the junction left unmatched. The CDR3 covers 19 residues. Germline V gives CDR1 LNHDA, CDR2 SQIVND (reference sequence). Sorting based on CD45RO/CCR7/CD25/CD127/CD95/CD27 separated CD4+ naive, central memory, regulatory and stem cell-like memory cells. Populations isolated by sorting all had purity greater than 95%. A remark on this clone: As yet, its antigen is unknown.

The isolated RNA, all of it, was reverse transcribed, so expressed TCRB transcripts were what got sequenced. Clones were read by immunoSEQ multiplex PCR, and TCRdb kept only the in-frame ones, dropping some. The sample lists hundreds of thousands of clones, less than 20% occurring once. Sequencing was carried out using naive CD4+ T cells from blood. This receptor was obtained from a man between 18 and 35 years old in good health. The rearrangement joins TRBV19 to TRBJ1-1; the match to TRBD1 covers 7 bases. Here the CDR3 reads CASSIDLFGTVDMNTEAFF. The CDR3 DNA reads TGTGCCAGTAGTATAGATCTCTTCGGGACAGTGGATATGAACACTGAAGCTTTCTTT. The variable domain in full, completed from reference TRBV19 and TRBJ1-1, reads DGGITQSPKYLFRKEGQNVTLSCEQNLNHDAMYWYRQDPGQGLRLIYYSQIVNDFQKGDIAEGYSVSREKKESFPLTVTSAQKNPTAFYLCASSIDLFGTVDMNTEAFFGQGTRLTVV.